In its sample, the clone carrying this T cell receptor beta chain was seen a few times. This sample stems from a study of CD8+ T cells in alopecia areata. Treatment: oral pan-JAK inhibitor, 5-10 mg twice daily. Investigators isolated RNA and reverse transcribed it into cDNA to act as the sequencing template. Sequenced by immunoSEQ multiplex PCR; TCRdb stores in-frame clones only, minus some. The sample lists 200,000 to 250,000 clones; around two fifths were seen once. This specimen was CD4+ T cells sorted from blood, taken at roughly week 36, from a patient treated with tofacitinib. This TCR derives from a human donor with alopecia areata.

The chain's CDR3 is CASSLDGAGQETQYF. For the CDR3, the DNA is TGTGCCAGCAGCCTAGATGGCGCGGGCCAAGAGACCCAGTACTTC. The rearrangement links TRBV14 to TRBJ2-5; D possibly corresponds to TRBD2 (5 bases). Trimming pared 4 bases from V and 1 base from J, leaving 13 bases between. CDR1 SGHDN and CDR2 FVKESK come from the germline V gene. This CDR3 region has 15 residues.